The text below deals with one T cell receptor beta chain. The source of the sample is a study of patients and donors after allogeneic stem cell transplantation. The germline V and J ends were trimmed by 7 bases and 1 base, with 16 bases remaining between them. Per germline, CDR1 DFQATT and CDR2 SNEGSKA (reference sequence). The CDR3 totals 14 residues. TCRdb re-analysed the RT-PCR reads in MiXCR, keeping a single row per CDR3 protein. The top ten clones hold 52% of a sample with about 8,300 distinct CDR3 sequences, roughly 10% of them seen once. The chain joins TRBV20-1 to TRBJ2-5; weak D call: TRBD1 (5 bases). Input material: blood, either unsorted or a sorted T cell fraction (not recorded which). The TCR originated in a human donor who was either an allogeneic HSCT recipient or a stem cell or donor lymphocyte infusion donor (not recorded which). It is not recorded whose cells these are; they may come from a transplant donor. CDR3 loop: CSVEGVQSQETQYF. CDR3 DNA: TGCAGTGTCGAAGGGGTGCAGTCCCAAGAGACCCAGTACTTC.